Listed here are 7 T cell receptor beta chains from one sample, sequenced in a study of blood T cells in healthy people across ages. PCR was performed a second time for about 7 to 12 cycles using a sample-barcoded 5' primer and a J-beta primer mix. TCRdb re-analysed the 5' RACE reads in MiXCR, keeping a single row per CDR3 protein. Among fewer than 2 million distinct CDR3 sequences listed, about two fifths were seen once. The sample comprised blood. These receptors were taken from a human donor in good health.

The chain couples TRBV7-2 to TRBJ2-5, with D maybe TRBD1 (5 bases). The germline CDR1 and CDR2 sequences are SGHTA and FQGNSA. Trimming stripped 5 bases from V and 2 bases from J, with 12 bases between. CDR3 length: 14 residues. The CDR3 sequence is CASSQQVGQETQYF. As DNA, the CDR3 is TGTGCCAGCAGCCAACAGGTGGGTCAAGAGACCCAGTACTTC.

The genes are TRBV5-1 and TRBJ2-5; D gene unclear. This CDR3 is built from 13 residues. V was clipped by 5 bases and J by 3 bases, with 11 bases between them. Germline V CDR1 and CDR2: SGHRS, YFSETQ. CDR3 amino acids: CASSPDGKETQYF. The CDR3 DNA sequence: TGCGCCAGCAGTCCGGACGGAAAAGAGACCCAGTACTTC.

CDR3 DNA: TGTGCCAGCAGCTTTCAAGGGACTAGCTGCTATGAGCAGTTCTTC. Translation: CASSFQGTSCYEQFF. This sequence joins TRBV11-1 and TRBJ2-1; 9 nucleotides align to TRBD2. V lost 3 bases, J lost 8 bases, and 8 bases stayed unmatched. The CDR3 totals 15 residues. In germline, CDR1 is SGHAT, CDR2 FQDESV (reference sequence).

The sample holds many counts of this clonotype. A read error is possible here, since a much larger clone lies one base away. The rearrangement joins TRBV15 to TRBJ2-6; a weak D match, TRBD1 (5 bases). This CDR3 has 17 residues. Germline loops: CDR1 LNHNV, CDR2 YYDKDF (reference sequence). As DNA, the CDR3 is TGTGCCACCAGCAGGGCAGACCAGGGCTCTGGGGCCAACGTCCGGACTTTC. It yields the protein CATSRADQGSGANVRTF.

Only a few counts were recorded for this clonotype. The chain employs TRBV29-1 and TRBJ2-1; TRBD2 agrees at 8 bases. The V segment lost 2 bases and the J segment 5 bases; nucleotides outside the gene matches: 2. The germline V gene has CDR1 SQVTM and CDR2 ANQGSEA. The CDR3 sequence is 13 residues long. The CDR3 DNA reads as TGCAGCGTTGAATTCGGGGGGGACAATGAGCAGTTCTTC. Protein product: CSVEFGGDNEQFF.

The chain uses TRBV15 and TRBJ1-1; 10 nucleotides align to TRBD1. The CDR3 is 15 residues long. Per germline, CDR1 LNHNV and CDR2 YYDKDF (reference sequence). V was clipped by 5 bases and J by 6 bases; unmatched bases: 9. The CDR3 sequence is CATSPRTGGYAEAFF. Written as DNA, the CDR3 is TGTGCCACCAGCCCTCGGACAGGGGGTTACGCTGAAGCTTTCTTT.

The CDR3 region has the DNA TGCGCCAGCACCCCACTACCAGTGACCGGGGAAGATACGCAGTATTTT. This translates into CASTPLPVTGEDTQYF. The chain links TRBV5-1 to TRBJ2-3; D perhaps matches TRBD2 (5 bases). CDR1 is SGHRS and CDR2 is YFSETQ in the germline V gene. This CDR3 contains 16 residues. V shed 6 bases and J shed 5 bases, with 22 bases lying between them.